The sequence of this T cell receptor (beta chain) was determined in a study of cytomegalovirus exposure and HLA in healthy donors. Germline values: CDR1 MDHEN, CDR2 SYDVKM. The CDR3 contains 13 residues. V was pared by 8 bases and J by 4 bases, with 6 bases of the junction left unmatched. Primers included in the PCR were 60 Vbeta and 13 Jbeta primers. Assay used: immunoSEQ multiplex PCR; TCRdb lists only in-frame clones, some missing. This sample has about 37,000 clones, with 74% found just once. Sequencing used PBMCs. The sequence was obtained from a man aged 25-45 years in good health and CMV-seronegative. The rearrangement joins TRBV28 to TRBJ1-2, with 8 positions matching TRBD1. The CDR3 coding sequence is TGTGCCAGCCGTGGACAGGGTGGCTATGGCTACACCTTC. Translated: CASRGQGGYGYTF.